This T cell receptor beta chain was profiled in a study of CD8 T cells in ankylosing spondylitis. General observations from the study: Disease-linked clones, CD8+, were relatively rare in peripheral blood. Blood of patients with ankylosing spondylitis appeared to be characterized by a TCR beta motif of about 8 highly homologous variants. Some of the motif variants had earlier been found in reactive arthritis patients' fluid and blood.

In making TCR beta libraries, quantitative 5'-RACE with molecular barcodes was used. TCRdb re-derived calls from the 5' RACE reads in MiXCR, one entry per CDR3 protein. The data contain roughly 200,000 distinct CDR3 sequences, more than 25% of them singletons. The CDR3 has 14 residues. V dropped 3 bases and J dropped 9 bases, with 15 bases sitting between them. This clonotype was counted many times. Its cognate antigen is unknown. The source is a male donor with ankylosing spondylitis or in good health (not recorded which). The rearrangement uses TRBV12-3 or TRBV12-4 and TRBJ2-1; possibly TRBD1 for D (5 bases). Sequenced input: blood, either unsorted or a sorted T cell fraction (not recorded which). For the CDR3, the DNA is TGTGCCAGCAGTTTGCCTACTGGGGCAGGTGAGCAGTTCTTC. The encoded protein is CASSLPTGAGEQFF.